These 21 T cell receptor beta chains share one sample of origin, sequenced in a study of OX40 agonist ivuxolimab in advanced cancers. Libraries came from the immunoSEQ multiplex PCR assay. What TCRdb holds here is the immuneACCESS table cut down to in-frame rearrangements. Part of the clones is not present; checked against another copy, under half of the missing clones reflect an unresolved V gene, and the others are unexplained. The sample records around 130,000 clones, 80% to 95% of which are singletons. 0.15% to 0.19% of the sample rests with the top ten. The sequencing used CD4+ or CD8+ T cells sorted from blood, collected in a trial of the OX40 agonist ivuxolimab. The receptors shown here come from an adult with an advanced solid tumor such as melanoma, head and neck, liver or kidney cancer.

This CDR3 reads CASSPPQRTVNTEAFF. The CDR3 DNA reads TGTGCCAGCTCACCACCGCAAAGGACAGTGAACACTGAAGCTTTCTTT. The V gene is TRBV18, the J gene TRBJ1-1, with a possible D match to TRBD1 (6 bases). This CDR3 region has 16 residues. Germline CDR1 KGHSH, CDR2 LQKENI. Deletions cut 0 bases from V and 0 bases from J, with 11 bases between.

CDR3 coding DNA: TGTGCCAGCAGCTCCGGGACTAGCGGTTCCTACGAGCAGTACTTC. Translated: CASSSGTSGSYEQYF. The rearrangement links TRBV5-5 to TRBJ2-7, with 11 bases matching TRBD2. Per the germline V gene, CDR1 is SGHKS and CDR2 is YYEKEE (reference sequence). J was trimmed by 1 base and V by 3 bases; bases with no gene match: 3. There are 15 residues in the CDR3.

J is TRBJ1-5 and V is TRBV28; D is undetermined. The V and J ends lost 10 bases and 3 bases respectively, with 16 bases between them. In germline, CDR1 is MDHEN, CDR2 SYDVKM. The CDR3 covers 14 residues. CDR3 in DNA: TGTGCCACCCTTTTGGCCGGGGTCAATCAGCCCCAGCATTTT. Its translation: CATLLAGVNQPQHF.

The CDR3 loop reads CASSAGRGLVLNEKLFF. CDR3 DNA: TGTGCCAGCAGTGCGGGCAGGGGCCTCGTCCTTAATGAAAAACTGTTTTTT. The rearrangement uses TRBV25-1 and TRBJ1-4; the D gene is possibly TRBD1 (6 bases). Trimming took off 4 bases at V and 4 bases at J, with 19 bases between the two ends. Per the germline V gene, CDR1 is MGHDK and CDR2 is SYGVNS. The CDR3 runs 17 residues.

The V call is TRBV29-1, the J call TRBJ2-3; D remains unclear. The CDR3 consists of 16 residues. Deletions cut 3 bases from V and 0 bases from J, with 16 bases between. Germline V gene data show CDR1 as SQVTM and CDR2 as ANQGSEA. The CDR3, as DNA: TGCAGCGTTGACGAGGCCAGGAGATCTAGCACAGATACGCAGTATTTT. The encoded protein is CSVDEARRSSTDTQYF.

This chain joins TRBV28 and TRBJ1-6; D perhaps matches TRBD1 (6 bases). The CDR3 extends over 16 amino acids. V was shortened by 3 bases and J by 1 base, with 10 bases between the two germline ends. Germline V gene lookup returns CDR1 MDHEN and CDR2 SYDVKM. The CDR3 nucleotides are TGTGCCAGCAGTTTGCGGGGGGCTTCCTATAATTCACCCCTCCACTTT. It is translated as CASSLRGASYNSPLHF.

The chain is built from TRBV5-1 and TRBJ2-2; weak D call: TRBD2 (6 bases). Germline loops: CDR1 SGHRS, CDR2 YFSETQ. V was cut by 6 bases and J by 0 bases, with 15 bases left in between. The CDR3 runs 16 residues. CDR3 nucleotide sequence: TGCGCCAGCAACCCTATAGCGGCCTCGAACACCGGGGAGCTGTTTTTT. Translation: CASNPIAASNTGELFF.

The chain recombines TRBV29-1 with TRBJ1-2; tentative D call: TRBD1 (5 bases). The CDR3 length is 10 residues. Trimming removed 2 bases from V and 8 bases from J, with 6 bases in between. The germline CDR1 and CDR2 sequences are SQVTM and ANQGSEA. The CDR3: CSVERGGYTF. The CDR3 DNA is TGCAGCGTTGAACGGGGGGGCTACACCTTC. The whole variable domain, filled in from reference TRBV29-1 and TRBJ1-2, reads SAVISQKPSRDICQRGTSLTIQCQVDSQVTMMFWYRQQPGQSLTLIATANQGSEATYESGFVIDKFPISRPNLTFSTLTVSNMSPEDSSIYLCSVERGGYTFGSGTRLTVV.

J is TRBJ2-7 and V is TRBV4-2, with 10 bases fitting TRBD2. Trimming cost V 2 bases and J 1 base; bases outside gene matches: 5. The CDR3 consists of 16 residues. CDR1 LGHNA and CDR2 YNFKEQ come from the germline V gene. The chain's CDR3 is CASSQKASGRSYEQYF. CDR3 coding DNA: TGTGCCAGCAGCCAAAAGGCTAGCGGGAGATCCTACGAGCAGTACTTC.

The chain employs TRBV7-8 and TRBJ2-1; 9 nucleotides match TRBD1. The J segment lost 8 bases and the V segment lost 2 bases, leaving 13 bases of the junction unmatched. CDR1 and CDR2 (germline): SGHVS, FQNEAQ. The CDR3 is 17 residues long. The CDR3 nucleotides are TGTGCCAGCAGCTTAATCCGGGGGACAGGGACTTTGGATGAGCAGTTCTTC. Translated, it gives CASSLIRGTGTLDEQFF.

This clone appeared once. This chain joins TRBV18 and TRBJ2-3; D remains ambiguous. The germline V gene has CDR1 KGHSH and CDR2 LQKENI. This CDR3 region has 12 residues. Between the trimmed V and J ends, which lost 2 bases and 4 bases, there was a span of 4 bases. This CDR3 reads CASSPSADTQYF. The DNA of the CDR3 is TGTGCCAGCTCACCAAGCGCAGATACGCAGTATTTT.

The J gene is TRBJ2-7, the V gene TRBV28; weak D call: TRBD1 (5 bases). Per germline, CDR1 MDHEN and CDR2 SYDVKM. The CDR3 length is 14 residues. The V gene lost 4 bases and the J gene lost 4 bases, with 14 bases spanning the gap. In DNA form, the CDR3 reads TGTGCCAGCAGTTATACAGGTACAGCTTACGAGCAGTACTTC. It codes for CASSYTGTAYEQYF.

J is TRBJ2-3 and V is TRBV11-3, with 8 bases identical to TRBD2. This CDR3 is 15 amino acids long. With V trimmed by 5 bases and J by 5 bases, 9 bases remained unmatched. Germline CDR1 and CDR2: SGHNT and YENEEA. The CDR3 here is CASSPGGSGGDTQYF. The CDR3 DNA follows: TGTGCCAGCAGCCCCGGGGGGAGCGGGGGAGATACGCAGTATTTT.

This clone showed up just once. V gene TRBV5-6 combines with J gene TRBJ1-1; no definite D call. With 0 bases removed from V and 5 bases from J, the gap between germline ends came to 11 bases. The CDR3 is 14 residues long. In germline, CDR1 is SGHDT, CDR2 YYEEEE. The CDR3 loop is CASSLVRVGTEAFF. CDR3 sequence (DNA): TGTGCCAGCAGCTTGGTCCGGGTAGGGACTGAAGCTTTCTTT.

The J gene is TRBJ2-1, the V gene TRBV15; 10 positions match TRBD2. CDR1 is LNHNV, CDR2 YYDKDF, per germline (reference sequence). The V segment lost 3 bases and the J segment 5 bases; nucleotides outside the gene matches: 4. The CDR3 loop spans 15 amino acids. The CDR3 DNA sequence: TGTGCCACCAGCAGTAGCGGGAGGACGAACAATGAGCAGTTCTTC. Translating gives CATSSSGRTNNEQFF.

The genes are TRBV19 and TRBJ1-5, with a tentative D call TRBD1 (6 bases). The CDR3 consists of 17 residues. Germline values: CDR1 LNHDA, CDR2 SQIVND (reference sequence). Trimming shortened V by 6 bases and J by 4 bases, and 22 bases separated the two germline ends. This CDR3 is CASSIPQDTRGNQPQHF. In DNA, the CDR3 is TGTGCCAGTAGCATCCCCCAGGACACCAGGGGAAATCAGCCCCAGCATTTT.

The chain carries TRBV27 and TRBJ1-5; TRBD1 aligns across 9 bases. In germline, CDR1 is MNHEY, CDR2 SMNVEV (reference sequence). This CDR3 comprises 17 residues. Trimming at V came to 5 bases and at J to 1 base, leaving 9 bases not matched to a gene. CDR3: CASSARTGVLSNQPQHF. The CDR3 nucleotides are TGTGCCAGCAGTGCCCGGACAGGGGTATTGAGCAATCAGCCCCAGCATTTT.

The chain combines TRBV2 with TRBJ1-4; D not certain. Germline assignment: CDR1 SNHLY and CDR2 FYNNEI. The CDR3 length is 14 residues. The V gene lost 8 bases and the J gene lost 6 bases, with 16 bases spanning the gap. CDR3 in DNA: TGTGCCAGCCGGACGGCCCGGGGTGATGAAAAACTGTTTTTT. Amino acids: CASRTARGDEKLFF.

V and J are TRBV7-9 and TRBJ1-2; 8 nucleotides agree with TRBD1. V shed 3 bases and J 5 bases; nucleotides not matched to a gene: 5. CDR3 length: 14 residues. Per the germline V gene, CDR1 is SEHNR and CDR2 is FQNEAQ (reference sequence). CDR3: CASSFDRGGYGYTF. The CDR3 bases are TGTGCCAGCAGCTTCGACAGGGGAGGGTATGGCTACACCTTC.

This clone appeared a few times. V usage is TRBV10-3 and J usage is TRBJ1-5; no clear D gene. Trimming took 0 bases from V and 3 from J, leaving 9 bases between them. CDR1 ENHRY and CDR2 SYGVKD come from the germline V gene. This CDR3 is 15 amino acids long. The CDR3 here is CAISESELDNQPQHF. CDR3 nucleotide sequence: TGTGCCATCAGTGAGTCCGAGTTAGACAATCAGCCCCAGCATTTT.

This rearrangement joins TRBV11-2 to TRBJ1-1, with D perhaps matching TRBD1 (5 bases). Germline V CDR1 and CDR2: SGHAT, FQNNGV. Trimming stripped 4 bases from V and 3 bases from J, with 15 bases between. This CDR3 region has 15 residues. Written as DNA, the CDR3 is TGTGCCAGCAGCTCTCGGCCAGGGAGGGACACTGAAGCTTTCTTT. It translates to CASSSRPGRDTEAFF.